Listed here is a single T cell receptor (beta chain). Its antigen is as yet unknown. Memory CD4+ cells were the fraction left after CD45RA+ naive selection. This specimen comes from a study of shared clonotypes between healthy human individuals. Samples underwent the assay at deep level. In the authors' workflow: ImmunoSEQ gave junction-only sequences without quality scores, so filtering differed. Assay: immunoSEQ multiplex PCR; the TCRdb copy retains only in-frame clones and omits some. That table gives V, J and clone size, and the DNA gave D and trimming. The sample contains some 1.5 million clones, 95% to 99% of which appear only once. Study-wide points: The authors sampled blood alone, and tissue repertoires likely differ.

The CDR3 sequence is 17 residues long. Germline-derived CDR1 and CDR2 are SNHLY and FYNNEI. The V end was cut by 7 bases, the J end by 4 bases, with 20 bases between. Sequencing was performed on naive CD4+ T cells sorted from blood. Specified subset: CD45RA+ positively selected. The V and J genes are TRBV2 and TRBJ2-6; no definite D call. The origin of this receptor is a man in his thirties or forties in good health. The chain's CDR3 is CASISRRGPPGANVLTF. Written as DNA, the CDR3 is TGTGCCAGCATCAGTCGACGAGGACCCCCCGGGGCCAACGTCCTGACTTTC. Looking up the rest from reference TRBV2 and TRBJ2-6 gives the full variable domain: EPEVTQTPSHQVTQMGQEVILRCVPISNHLYFYWYRQILGQKVEFLVSFYNNEISEKSEIFDDQFSVERPDGSNFTLKIRSTKLEDSAMYFCASISRRGPPGANVLTFGAGSRLTVL.